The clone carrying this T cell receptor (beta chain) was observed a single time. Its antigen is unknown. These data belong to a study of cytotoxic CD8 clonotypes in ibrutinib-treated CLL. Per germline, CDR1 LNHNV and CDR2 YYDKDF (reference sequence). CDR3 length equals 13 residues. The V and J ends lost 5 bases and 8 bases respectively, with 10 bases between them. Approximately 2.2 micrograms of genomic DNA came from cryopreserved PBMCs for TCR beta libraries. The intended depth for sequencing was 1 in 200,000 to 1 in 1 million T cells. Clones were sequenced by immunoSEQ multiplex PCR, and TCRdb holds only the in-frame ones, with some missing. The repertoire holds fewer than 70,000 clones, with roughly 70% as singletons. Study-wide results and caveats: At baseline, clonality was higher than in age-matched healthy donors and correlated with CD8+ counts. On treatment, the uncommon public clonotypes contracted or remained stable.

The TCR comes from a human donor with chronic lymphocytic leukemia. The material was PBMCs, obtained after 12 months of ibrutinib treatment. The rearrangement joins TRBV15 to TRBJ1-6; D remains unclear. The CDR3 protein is CATSGSRDSPLHF. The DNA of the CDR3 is TGTGCCACCAGCGGCAGTAGGGATTCACCCCTCCACTTT.